These 20 T cell receptor beta chains were sequenced from one sample in a study of cytomegalovirus exposure and HLA in healthy donors. The PCR was carried out with 60 Vbeta primers and 13 Jbeta primers. Some clones are missing from TCRdb's copy, which holds only in-frame ones; the method was immunoSEQ multiplex PCR. This sample has roughly 200,000 clones; around 77% occur once, and the top ten carry around 2.5%. The sample taken for sequencing was PBMCs. These receptors were collected from a man aged 60-69 years in good health and CMV-seronegative.

The sample holds a few counts of this clone. This chain links TRBV4-2 with TRBJ2-3; D gene unclear. The ends were cut back, 0 bases at V and 4 bases at J, with 8 bases in the middle. CDR1 and CDR2 from the germline V gene are LGHNA and YNFKEQ. This CDR3 contains 14 residues. The DNA for the CDR3 is TGTGCCAGCAGCCAAGACGGGTCCGCAGATACGCAGTATTTT. Its translation: CASSQDGSADTQYF.

The J gene is TRBJ2-1, the V gene TRBV18; the match to TRBD2 covers 9 bases. J lost 5 bases, V lost 2 bases, and 4 bases had no gene match. Germline V lookup: CDR1 KGHSH, CDR2 LQKENI. The CDR3 extends over 15 amino acids. The CDR3: CASSPSSGTDNEQFF. In DNA, the CDR3 is TGTGCCAGCTCACCATCTAGCGGGACTGACAATGAGCAGTTCTTC.

This clone was picked up a small number of times. V is TRBV30 and J is TRBJ2-1, with 12 bases matching TRBD2. The junction had 4 bases not matched to a gene; V was cut back by 1 base and J by 9 bases. CDR1 is GTSNPN and CDR2 is SVGIG in the germline V gene (reference sequence). The CDR3 has 14 residues. DNA of the CDR3: TGTGCCTGGAGTGGACTAGCGGGAGTACGTGAGCAGTTCTTC. It encodes CAWSGLAGVREQFF.

Concerning this clone itself: Mismatch with germline at one junction end may stem from a read error. The gene calls are TRBV10-3 and TRBJ1-2, with D unclear. Germline assignment: CDR1 ENHRY and CDR2 SYGVKD. CDR3 size: 12 residues. The DNA of the CDR3 is TGTTCCATCAGTGACCCAGGATATGGCTACACCTTC. Amino acid sequence: CSISDPGYGYTF.

J is TRBJ1-5 and V is TRBV7-2, with TRBD1 as a possible D gene (5 bases). The V end was cut by 1 base, the J end by 4 bases, with 8 bases between. Germline CDR1 SGHTA, CDR2 FQGNSA. The length of the CDR3 is 14 residues. The CDR3 DNA follows: TGTGCCAGCAGCTTAGTGGGGGGGAATCAGCCCCAGCATTTT. This translates into CASSLVGGNQPQHF.

This chain joins TRBV2 and TRBJ1-4; 9 bases match TRBD1. Trimming removed 6 bases from V and 5 bases from J; junction bases left unmatched: 4. The CDR3 totals 14 residues. CDR1 and CDR2 from the germline V gene are SNHLY and FYNNEI. CDR3 protein: CASRLGTGNEKLFF. DNA for the CDR3: TGTGCCAGCAGGCTCGGGACAGGGAATGAAAAACTGTTTTTT.

The chain joins TRBV11-2 to TRBJ2-1; 7 nucleotides line up with TRBD2. The length of the CDR3 is 15 residues. Looked up from germline, CDR1 is SGHAT and CDR2 is FQNNGV. V shed 4 bases, J shed 8 bases, and the junction held 11 bases outside the gene matches. CDR3 nucleotides: TGTGCCAGCAGCTATACGGGACTAAAAATGGATGAGCAGTTCTTC. Its translation is CASSYTGLKMDEQFF.

The chain recombines TRBV2 with TRBJ1-5, with a weak D call TRBD1 (5 bases). V lost 2 bases to trimming and J lost 4 bases, with 12 bases between them. The CDR3 loop spans 15 amino acids. Germline assignment: CDR1 SNHLY and CDR2 FYNNEI. The chain's CDR3 is CASSESPGQNQPQHF. The CDR3 nucleotides are TGTGCCAGCAGTGAATCCCCAGGGCAAAATCAGCCCCAGCATTTT.

The rearrangement links TRBV7-2 to TRBJ2-2, with D perhaps TRBD2 (5 bases). The CDR3 is 11 residues long. V was pared by 6 bases and J by 6 bases, with 5 bases between. Germline V CDR1 and CDR2: SGHTA, FQGNSA. Here the CDR3 DNA reads TGTGCCAGCAGGGGAGCCGGGGAGCTGTTTTTT. The encoded protein is CASRGAGELFF.

The chain employs TRBV28 and TRBJ2-5, with 9 positions matching TRBD1. This CDR3 is 17 amino acids long. Germline trimming cut 3 bases from V and 4 bases from J; bases unmatched to any gene: 12. Germline CDR1 MDHEN, CDR2 SYDVKM. The CDR3 here is CASSLGQGIAGGETQYF. The CDR3, as DNA: TGTGCCAGCAGTTTGGGACAGGGAATCGCTGGGGGAGAGACCCAGTACTTC.

The chain carries TRBV19 and TRBJ1-1; D ambiguous. The ends were cut back, 1 base at V and 4 bases at J, with 10 bases in the middle. Per germline, CDR1 LNHDA and CDR2 SQIVND (reference sequence). The CDR3 is made up of 14 amino acids. CDR3 in DNA: TGTGCCAGTAGTATAGTAAACACCCCCACTGAAGCTTTCTTT. It specifies CASSIVNTPTEAFF.

V usage is TRBV28 and J usage is TRBJ1-1; maybe TRBD1 (5 bases). This CDR3 comprises 14 residues. V dropped 7 bases and J dropped 0 bases, with 12 bases sitting between them. CDR1 is MDHEN, CDR2 SYDVKM, per germline. In nucleotides, the CDR3 is TGTGCCAGCACGGACAACCTAATGAACACTGAAGCTTTCTTT. Its protein product is CASTDNLMNTEAFF.

The chain employs TRBV27 and TRBJ1-1; D perhaps matches TRBD1 (5 bases). This CDR3 is 14 amino acids long. Germline CDR1 and CDR2: MNHEY and SMNVEV (reference sequence). V shed 2 bases and J shed 4 bases, with 11 bases lying between them. The DNA for the CDR3 is TGTGCCAGCAGTTTACGTTTCGGGGGCACTGAAGCTTTCTTT. It is translated as CASSLRFGGTEAFF.

The genes are TRBV9 and TRBJ2-6, with a possible D match to TRBD1 (5 bases). Germline CDR1 is SGDLS and CDR2 is YYNGEE. The CDR3 is 17 residues long. V dropped 1 base and J dropped 0 bases, with 11 bases sitting between them. Written as DNA, the CDR3 is TGTGCCAGCAGCGTACTGAACAGGCCCTCTGGGGCCAACGTCCTGACTTTC. Its translation: CASSVLNRPSGANVLTF.

The chain recombines TRBV7-9 with TRBJ2-1; D gene ambiguous. V lost 2 bases, J lost 8 bases, and 13 bases lay in between. This CDR3 has 14 amino acids. Germline V gives CDR1 SEHNR, CDR2 FQNEAQ (reference sequence). As DNA, the CDR3 is TGTGCCAGCAGCTTACCGGGTGCGGTCGATGAGCAGTTCTTC. As protein: CASSLPGAVDEQFF.

V usage is TRBV2 and J usage is TRBJ1-4; D perhaps matches TRBD1 (5 bases). Trimming removed 7 bases from V and 8 bases from J, with 17 bases in between. This CDR3 comprises 14 residues. Germline CDR1 SNHLY, CDR2 FYNNEI. The CDR3 coding sequence is TGTGCCAGCACCGAAGGGGATTTAAGCGAAAAACTGTTTTTT. Amino acids: CASTEGDLSEKLFF.

This clone appeared a few times. This sequence joins TRBV5-4 and TRBJ2-3; 7 bases are a match to TRBD1. V shed 4 bases and J 2 bases; nucleotides not matched to a gene: 13. CDR3 length: 17 amino acids. Germline values: CDR1 SGHNT, CDR2 YYREEE (reference sequence). CDR3 loop: CASSTPVEGGSTDTQYF. The CDR3 bases are TGTGCCAGCAGCACCCCTGTTGAAGGGGGCTCCACAGATACGCAGTATTTT.

This sequence joins TRBV7-9 and TRBJ2-7, with D possibly TRBD1 on 6 matching bases. Germline CDR1 is SEHNR and CDR2 is FQNEAQ (reference sequence). The ends were cut back, 5 bases at V and 2 bases at J, with 13 bases in the middle. The CDR3 length is 14 residues. The CDR3 DNA reads TGTGCCAGCAGCGCCGCCGGACAGCCCTACGAGCAGTACTTC. Its translation: CASSAAGQPYEQYF.

V and J are TRBV2 and TRBJ2-7; D not certain. This CDR3 is 14 amino acids long. Trimming shortened V by 4 bases and J by 6 bases, and 16 bases separated the two germline ends. The germline gives CDR1 SNHLY, CDR2 FYNNEI. The CDR3 DNA reads TGTGCCAGCAGTGCTCTGGCTGCCTTACCCGAGCAGTACTTC. It specifies CASSALAALPEQYF. The whole variable domain, remainder taken from reference TRBV2 and TRBJ2-7, is EPEVTQTPSHQVTQMGQEVILRCVPISNHLYFYWYRQILGQKVEFLVSFYNNEISEKSEIFDDQFSVERPDGSNFTLKIRSTKLEDSAMYFCASSALAALPEQYFGPGTRLTVT.

The CDR3 loop is CASSRLLQGATEQFF. The CDR3 bases are TGTGCCAGCAGTCGGCTGCTTCAGGGGGCTACTGAGCAGTTCTTC. This chain connects TRBV6-1 to TRBJ2-1; the match to TRBD1 covers 8 bases. Germline values: CDR1 MNHNS, CDR2 SASEGT. The length of the CDR3 is 15 residues. V dropped 5 bases and J dropped 9; count of bases not matched to a gene: 12.